In this sample, the clone carrying this TCR beta chain turned up a few times. Its antigen remains unidentified. The data belong to a study of beta chain features in type 1 diabetes. Whole-study context: Cell yields, age and gender were similar between patients and healthy donors.

Study findings and constraints: It was not settled here whether HLA type affects TCRB rearrangement. More deletions and fewer insertions at VDJ junctions were found in patients with type 1 diabetes. Type 1 diabetes patients showed a moderate but significant shortening of TCRB CDR3s in all four CD4+ subsets.

Sequenced material consisted of expressed TCRB transcripts (all of the isolated RNA was reverse transcribed). TCRdb's copy holds only in-frame clones and misses some; the assay was immunoSEQ multiplex PCR. Of more than 350,000 clones listed, 11% are singletons. V was trimmed by 3 bases and J by 4 bases, leaving 12 bases between them. CDR3 length: 14 residues. Per germline, CDR1 SGHNT and CDR2 YENEEA. Sequenced material: naive CD4+ T cells from blood. This clonotype was obtained from a woman between 18 and 29 years old in good health. V is TRBV11-3 and J is TRBJ2-5; D may be TRBD1 (6 bases). The CDR3: CASSFREGGETQYF. The DNA of the CDR3 is TGTGCCAGCAGCTTCAGGGAAGGGGGAGAGACCCAGTACTTC.